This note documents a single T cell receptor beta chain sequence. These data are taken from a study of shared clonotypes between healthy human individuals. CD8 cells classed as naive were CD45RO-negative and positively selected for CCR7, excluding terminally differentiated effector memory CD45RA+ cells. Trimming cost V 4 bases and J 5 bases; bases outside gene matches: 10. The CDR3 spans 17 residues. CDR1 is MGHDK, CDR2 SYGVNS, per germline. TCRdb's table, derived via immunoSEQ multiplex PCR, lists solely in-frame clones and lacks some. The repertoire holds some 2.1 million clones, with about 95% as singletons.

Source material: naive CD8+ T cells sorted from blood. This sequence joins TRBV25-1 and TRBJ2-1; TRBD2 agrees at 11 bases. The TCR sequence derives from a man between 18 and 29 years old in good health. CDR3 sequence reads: CASSALEGLAENNEQFF. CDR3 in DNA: TGTGCCAGCAGTGCTTTGGAGGGACTAGCGGAAAACAATGAGCAGTTCTTC. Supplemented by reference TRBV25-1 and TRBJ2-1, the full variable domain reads EADIYQTPRYLVIGTGKKITLECSQTMGHDKMYWYQQDPGMELHLIHYSYGVNSTEKGDLSSESTVSRIRTEHFPLTLESARPSHTSQYLCASSALEGLAENNEQFFGPGTRLTVL.